This T cell receptor (beta chain) was obtained from a study of T cell repertoires in cytomegalovirus infection. The overall study: Newly reported HLA-C-restricted and thoroughly characterized HLA-B-restricted CMV epitopes were employed. In public TCR beta signatures, there were indications of both CMV infection and matching HLA type. Overall study results and limits: Dominating the ex vivo response were HLA-C-restricted CMV-specific TCR beta clonotypes. The cumulative frequency of public TCR beta families distinguished individuals who carried CMV together with the relevant HLA.

Remarks on this clonotype: Antigen: not known.

Losses at the gene ends were 4 bases for V and 4 bases for J; bases not matched to a gene: 4. Germline V gene sequence: CDR1 SGHTA, CDR2 FQGTGA. This CDR3 has 15 residues. From the reads, TCRdb called clonotypes with MiXCR, one entry per CDR3 protein. Among 250,000 to 400,000 distinct CDR3 sequences listed, 20% to 25% were seen once. The chain links TRBV7-3 to TRBJ2-2, with 9 positions matching TRBD2. This TCR derives from a human donor in good health (CMV status not recorded). Some clones in this sample may be carry-over from other donors' samples. The sequenced sample was cultured PBMCs, obtained from culture after CMV antigen stimulation. DNA of the CDR3: TGTGCCAGCAGCTCGTATAGCGGGAGCACCGGGGAGCTGTTTTTT. It codes for CASSSYSGSTGELFF.